This T cell receptor beta chain is drawn from a study of blood T cell repertoires in COVID-19. About the research overall: The United States, Italy and Spain supplied acute and convalescent COVID-19 samples. PBMCs, B-cell-depleted T cells, or T cells were the source of the cDNA or gDNA that made up the material.

In germline, CDR1 is MNHNY, CDR2 SVGAGI (reference sequence). V lost 5 bases and J 8 bases, leaving 17 bases between the germline ends. The CDR3 sequence is 14 residues long. Original analysis: Reference gene primer amplification gave estimated nucleated cell counts. TCRdb's table, derived via immunoSEQ multiplex PCR, lists solely in-frame clones and lacks some. V and J calls and clone size are those listed in that table; D and trimming were worked out from the DNA. The profile covers 95,000 to 150,000 clones, with around three quarters appearing a single time and 15% to 20% taken by the ten largest.

The sequenced sample was peripheral blood. The TCR sequence derives from a man in his 60s with active or convalescent COVID-19. The genes are TRBV6-6 and TRBJ2-3; D is possibly TRBD1 (6 bases). The CDR3 spells CASSPEGTHGTQYF. The CDR3 DNA is TGTGCCAGCAGTCCCGAGGGGACACATGGTACGCAGTATTTT.